Presented here are 7 T cell receptor beta chains from one specimen sequenced in a study of human T cells and chemical hapten exposure. TCRdb reprocessed the RACE reads with MiXCR, giving one entry per CDR3 protein. Of 300,000 to 400,000 distinct CDR3 sequences listed, 5.5% to 8% were seen once; the top ten hold about 8%. Specified time point: patch test 1, 2 weeks after DPC sensitization. Treatment specified: therapeutic diphenylcyclopropenone sensitization with weekly scalp DPC. The sequencing here drew on whole blood, taken in connection with sensitization to the hapten diphenylcyclopropenone (DPC). These receptors all come from a woman between 18 and 29 years old with alopecia areata. Some clones in this sample may be carry-over from other donors' samples.

The rearrangement links TRBV28 to TRBJ2-7; possibly TRBD1 for D (5 bases). The ends were cut back, 6 bases at V and 7 bases at J, with 19 bases in the middle. Germline values: CDR1 MDHEN, CDR2 SYDVKM. This CDR3 is built from 14 residues. As DNA, the CDR3 is TGTGCCAGCAGGGCTACGGCACTCAACAGGGAGCAGTACTTC. Its translation: CASRATALNREQYF.

This clonotype was observed at least ten times. The rearrangement uses TRBV11-2 and TRBJ2-5, with D perhaps TRBD1 (5 bases). The CDR3 totals 14 residues. Trimming removed 6 bases at V and 1 base at J, with 12 bases between. CDR1 and CDR2 from the germline V gene are SGHAT and FQNNGV. CDR3 amino acids: CASRLRGLQETQYF. The CDR3 coding sequence is TGTGCCAGCAGACTAAGGGGTCTCCAAGAGACCCAGTACTTC.

The genes are TRBV24-1 and TRBJ1-2; 10 nucleotides agree with TRBD1. Germline values: CDR1 KGHDR, CDR2 SFDVKD. The CDR3 is made up of 16 amino acids. The ends lost 3 bases at V and 4 bases at J; junction bases unmatched: 7. This CDR3 is CATSDAPGQGSYGYTF. In DNA form, the CDR3 reads TGTGCCACCAGTGATGCTCCGGGACAGGGGAGCTATGGCTACACCTTC.

This chain joins TRBV12-3 or TRBV12-4 and TRBJ1-4; unclear D gene. The CDR3 is 11 amino acids. V was shortened by 1 base and J by 14 bases, with 8 bases between the two germline ends. Here the CDR3 DNA reads TGTGCCAGCAGTTTAGGAGGTCATCTGTTTTTT. This sequence encodes CASSLGGHLFF.

In this sample, this clonotype turned up many times. This chain links TRBV12-3 or TRBV12-4 with TRBJ1-1; no clear D gene. V lost 7 bases and J 5 bases, leaving 11 bases between the germline ends. The CDR3 loop spans 12 amino acids. DNA for the CDR3: TGTGCCAGCACCATGACCCAGACTGAAGCTTTCTTT. This sequence encodes CASTMTQTEAFF.

This clonotype was found many times. The chain carries TRBV20-1 and TRBJ2-1, with 14 bases lining up with TRBD2. This CDR3 comprises 14 residues. The V and J ends lost 6 bases and 10 bases, in that order; junction bases with no gene match: 8. Germline CDR1 reads DFQATT; CDR2 reads SNEGSKA (reference sequence). The DNA of the CDR3 is TGCAGTGCGAAACCGGGACTAGCGGGGGAGGAGCAGTTCTTC. Protein sequence: CSAKPGLAGEEQFF.

The sample holds many counts of this clonotype. The V call is TRBV7-8, the J call TRBJ2-7; TRBD1 might be the D (6 bases). Germline CDR1 reads SGHVS; CDR2 reads FQNEAQ. This CDR3 is built from 14 residues. The ends were cut back, 1 base at V and 1 base at J, with 8 bases in the middle. DNA for the CDR3: TGTGCCAGCAGCTTAGGGGGACAATCCTACGAGCAGTACTTC. Its protein is CASSLGGQSYEQYF.